Listed below are T cell receptor beta chains from one sample, sequenced in a study of blood T cells in healthy people across ages. TCRdb reprocessed the 5' RACE reads via MiXCR and lists one record per CDR3 protein. The sample has about 1.4 million distinct CDR3 sequences; 55% to 75% are singletons. What was sequenced was blood. Receptors originate from a man aged 18-30 years in good health. Both conserved end residues are part of each CDR3. Each record gives: clone size, D gene, V gene, J gene, CDR3 DNA, CDR3 protein. The D gene is left open where the match is weak. The listing skips clone size in some rows; elsewhere it reads once, few, many or a size class.

>few|-|TRBV28|TRBJ2-7
TGTGCCAGCAGTTTTCCTCTGGGGGATTACGAGCAGTACTTC
CASSFPLGDYEQYF
>-|-|TRBV4-3|TRBJ2-7
TGCGCCAGCAGCCAAGGTCCCGGGGTGACCTACGAGCAGTACTTC
CASSQGPGVTYEQYF
>-|-|TRBV2|TRBJ2-7
TGTGCCAGCAGGCCACAGGACTACGAGCAGTACTTC
CASRPQDYEQYF
>-|-|TRBV3-1|TRBJ2-6
TGTGCCAGCAGCCAAGGGGGCCCGGAGGCTGGGGCCAACGTCCTGACTTTC
CASSQGGPEAGANVLTF
>-|TRBD1|TRBV27|TRBJ1-6
TGTGCCAGCAGACCGGGACAGGGGGCCTCCTCACCCCTCCACTTT
CASRPGQGASSPLHF
>few|-|TRBV5-5|TRBJ2-5
TGTGCCAGCAGCTTCCGTGGGGGGGCCCAAGAGACCCAGTACTTC
CASSFRGGAQETQYF
>once|-|TRBV29-1|TRBJ2-7
TGCAGTTTCAAGGGGGGTAGCGGAGTTACCTCCTACGAGCAGTACTTC
CSFKGGSGVTSYEQYF
>-|TRBD1|TRBV4-1|TRBJ1-5
TGCGCCAGCAGCCAAGAGGGGGGACAGAGCAATCAGCCCCAGCATTTT
CASSQEGGQSNQPQHF
>-|TRBD1|TRBV6-1|TRBJ2-1
TGTGCCAGCAGTGAAGTCGGGACAGGACCTTACAATGAGCAGTTCTTC
CASSEVGTGPYNEQFF
>-|-|TRBV24-1|TRBJ2-3
TGTGCCACCAGTGCGAGCGGGTACCCAGATACGCAGTATTTT
CATSASGYPDTQYF
>-|TRBD1|TRBV3-1|TRBJ2-3
TGTGCCAGCAGCCTAGAACAGGGGCTCACAGTGGAACAAGATACGCAGTATTTT
CASSLEQGLTVEQDTQYF
>-|-|TRBV27|TRBJ2-7
TGTGCCAGCAGTCTAATGGCTAGTGGAGTTGCCTACGAGCAGTACTTC
CASSLMASGVAYEQYF
>many|-|TRBV2|TRBJ2-6
TGTGCCAGCAGTGAAAGGGGGTCTGGGGCCAACGTCCTGACTTTC
CASSERGSGANVLTF
>few|TRBD1|TRBV4-1|TRBJ1-2
TGCGCCAGCAGCCAAGCCCGGACAGGGACGGACGGCTACACCTTC
CASSQARTGTDGYTF
>-|TRBD2|TRBV10-3|TRBJ2-7
TGTGCCTCCACTAGCGGGGTGAGCTACGAGCAGTACTTC
CASTSGVSYEQYF
>-|-|TRBV5-1|TRBJ2-7
TGCGCCAGCAGCTTCGCGGGCAGAAACTACGAGCAGTACTTC
CASSFAGRNYEQYF
>-|-|TRBV4-2|TRBJ2-3
TGTGCCAGCAGCCAAGGGCAGAGAAGCACAGATACGCAGTATTTT
CASSQGQRSTDTQYF
>-|-|TRBV11-3|TRBJ2-5
TGTGCCAGCAGCTTAAATGGGAAGGAGACCCAGTACTTC
CASSLNGKETQYF
>once|-|TRBV29-1|TRBJ2-5
TGCAGCGTTGGGGAGGCCAGAGAGACCCAGTACTTC
CSVGEARETQYF
>-|TRBD1|TRBV4-1|TRBJ2-7
TGCGCCAGCAGTTATACGACCGGGACAGCCTACGAGCAGTACTTC
CASSYTTGTAYEQYF
>-|TRBD1|TRBV11-2|TRBJ1-4
TGTGCCAGCAGCTTACACAGGGGTAATGAAAAACTGTTTTTT
CASSLHRGNEKLFF
>-|-|TRBV20-1|TRBJ2-3
TGCAGTGCAGACCCCGGGGGAACAGATACGCAGTATTTT
CSADPGGTDTQYF
>-|-|TRBV18|TRBJ2-7
TGTGCCAGCTCACTTAAAGTAGGCGAGCAGTACTTC
CASSLKVGEQYF
>few|-|TRBV9|TRBJ1-1
TGTGCCAGCAGCCCCCACCGGCAGAGTGAAGCTTTCTTT
CASSPHRQSEAFF
>once|-|TRBV10-2|TRBJ2-2
TGCGCCAGCACCAGGTTTGACACCGGGGAGCTGTTTTTT
CASTRFDTGELFF
>-|TRBD2|TRBV11-2|TRBJ2-1
TGTGCCAGCAGACTAGCGGGGAGTGATGAGCAGTTCTTC
CASRLAGSDEQFF
>-|TRBD2|TRBV4-3|TRBJ2-2
TGCGCCAGCAGCCCCGGACTAGCGGGGGAGCTGTTTTTT
CASSPGLAGELFF
>once|-|TRBV6-6|TRBJ2-3
TGTGCCAGCAGTTACTCCCCAGTAACAGATACGCAGTATTTT
CASSYSPVTDTQYF
>few|-|TRBV5-6|TRBJ2-1
TGTGCCAGCAGCTTGGAGCGGCTTGGGTCCTACAATGAGCAGTTCTTC
CASSLERLGSYNEQFF
>few|-|TRBV5-6|TRBJ2-1
TGTGCCAGCAGCTCACTTGGTCCGGGACGGGGACTGAGCTCCTACAATGAGCAGTTCTTC
CASSSLGPGRGLSSYNEQFF
>-|TRBD2|TRBV27|TRBJ2-7
TGTGCCACCTCTAATCCGTCCCCCGGGGGGTTCCCCTACGAGCAGTACTTC
CATSNPSPGGFPYEQYF
>-|TRBD1|TRBV7-6|TRBJ2-7
TGTGCCAGCAGCCCCCGGACAGGGACCTCCGAGCAGTACTTC
CASSPRTGTSEQYF
>few|-|TRBV29-1|TRBJ1-4
TGCAGCCCGGGGGGCAGGGTAGATGAAAAACTGTTTTTT
CSPGGRVDEKLFF
>-|TRBD2|TRBV12-3/TRBV12-4|TRBJ2-1
TGTGCCAGCAGTTTTCTTGTAGGGACTAACCCCAATGAGCAGTTCTTC
CASSFLVGTNPNEQFF
>-|-|TRBV27|TRBJ2-3
TGTGCCAGCAGTTTTAGTCAGGGGTTCCCACAGGCTAACACAGATACGCAGTATTTT
CASSFSQGFPQANTDTQYF
>few|TRBD1|TRBV12-5|TRBJ2-3
TGTGCTAGTGGTTTGGGGACAGGCGGCACAGATACGCAGTATTTT
CASGLGTGGTDTQYF
>-|TRBD1|TRBV7-6|TRBJ2-5
TGTGCCAGCACCAGGGACAGGGTGTCAGAGACCCAGTACTTC
CASTRDRVSETQYF
>-|-|TRBV9|TRBJ2-1
TGTGCCAGCAGCGTAGAGGGTAGCGTTACCTACAATGAGCAGTTCTTC
CASSVEGSVTYNEQFF
>few|-|TRBV30|TRBJ1-2
TGTGCCTGGACGGACGGCTCCTATGGCTACACCTTC
CAWTDGSYGYTF
>few|-|TRBV10-3|TRBJ2-6
TGTGCCATCAGTGAGACCTCTGGGGCCAACGTCCTGACTTTC
CAISETSGANVLTF
>few|TRBD2|TRBV7-2|TRBJ2-1
TGTGCCAGCAGCATCGGGGGGGCCGGCTCCTACAATGAGCAGTTCTTC
CASSIGGAGSYNEQFF
>-|TRBD1|TRBV4-1|TRBJ2-4
TGCGCCAGCAGCCCCGGACAGGGGAGGGGGATAGCCAAAAACATTCAGTACTTC
CASSPGQGRGIAKNIQYF
>-|-|TRBV4-2|TRBJ1-2
TGTGCCAGCAGCCAAGGCGTAGGGGGCTATGGCTACACCTTC
CASSQGVGGYGYTF
>few|-|TRBV28|TRBJ2-7
TGTGCCAGCAGTTTACGATGGAGCTCCTACGAGCAGTACTTC
CASSLRWSSYEQYF
>once|-|TRBV21-1|TRBJ2-7
TGTGCCAGCAGCAAAGAAGTAGGGGTTCCTTACGAGCAGTACTTC
CASSKEVGVPYEQYF
>-|-|TRBV11-2|TRBJ2-7
TGTGCCAGCAGCTTAGTTGAGGTCGAGACCTACGAGCAGTACTTC
CASSLVEVETYEQYF
>once|TRBD1|TRBV4-1|TRBJ2-1
TGCGCCAGCAGCCAGGGACAGGGGGCGTCCTACGAGCAGTTCTTC
CASSQGQGASYEQFF
>-|-|TRBV7-2|TRBJ2-6
TGTGCCACCACTAGGGACTCTGGGGCCAACGTCCTGACTTTC
CATTRDSGANVLTF
>-|-|TRBV25-1|TRBJ2-1
TGTGCCAGCAGTGAATGGGCGACCCACAATGAGCAGTTCTTC
CASSEWATHNEQFF
>-|-|TRBV10-3|TRBJ2-7
TGTGCCATCCGCCCGGGGAGCTCCTACGAGCAGTACTTC
CAIRPGSSYEQYF
>-|-|TRBV5-5|TRBJ1-1
TGTGCCAGCAGCTTGCGGGTTTATACTGAAGCTTTCTTT
CASSLRVYTEAFF
>-|-|TRBV12-3/TRBV12-4|TRBJ1-4
TGTGCCAGCAGGGGACTTAGTGAAAAACTGTTTTTT
CASRGLSEKLFF
>-|-|TRBV7-2|TRBJ2-1
TGTGCCAGCAGCTTAGCCACTAGTGGACATGAGCAGTTCTTC
CASSLATSGHEQFF
>-|TRBD2|TRBV7-9|TRBJ2-5
TGTGCCAGCAGCTTACCTGGACTAGCGGGACAAGAGACCCAGTACTTC
CASSLPGLAGQETQYF
>few|TRBD1|TRBV12-3/TRBV12-4|TRBJ2-2
TGTGCCAGCAGTTTCCTCCAAGACAGGGCGCGCACCGGGGAGCTGTTTTTT
CASSFLQDRARTGELFF
>-|-|TRBV20-1|TRBJ2-3
TGCAGTGCTAGTAGCTCCATGAATAGGGCGCAGTATTTT
CSASSSMNRAQYF
>-|TRBD2|TRBV6-1|TRBJ2-1
TGTGCCAGCAGCGATTTTGGACTAGCGGCCTGGGAGCAGTTCTTC
CASSDFGLAAWEQFF
>-|TRBD2|TRBV7-2|TRBJ2-7
TGTGCCAGCAGCCCCGGGACTAGCGCCCTGGAGCAGTACTTC
CASSPGTSALEQYF
>-|-|TRBV20-1|TRBJ2-7
TGCAGTGCTAAATACGCGGGACAATCCTACGAGCAGTACTTC
CSAKYAGQSYEQYF
>-|-|TRBV7-9|TRBJ2-1
TGTGCCAGCAGCCTGGACGCTAACAACAATGAGCAGTTCTTC
CASSLDANNNEQFF